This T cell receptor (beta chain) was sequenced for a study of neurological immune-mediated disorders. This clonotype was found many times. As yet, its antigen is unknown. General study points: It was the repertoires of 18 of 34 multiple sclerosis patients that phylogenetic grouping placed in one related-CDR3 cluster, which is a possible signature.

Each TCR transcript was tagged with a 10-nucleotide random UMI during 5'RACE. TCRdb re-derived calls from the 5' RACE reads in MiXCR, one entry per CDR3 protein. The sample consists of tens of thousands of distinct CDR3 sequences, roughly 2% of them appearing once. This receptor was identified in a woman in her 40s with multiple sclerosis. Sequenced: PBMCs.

The CDR3 DNA sequence: TGTGCCACCAGTGATTCCGACCTAGCGGGGGGACGAGCTGAGCAGTTCTTC. Protein: CATSDSDLAGGRAEQFF. The chain employs TRBV24-1 and TRBJ2-1; 11 nucleotides match TRBD2. Unmatched junction bases numbered 11, after V lost 2 bases and J lost 9 bases. CDR1 is KGHDR and CDR2 is SFDVKD in the germline V gene. The CDR3 consists of 17 residues.